This T cell receptor beta chain was sequenced for a study of blood T cell repertoires in COVID-19. The V and J ends lost 5 bases and 3 bases respectively, with 4 bases between them. CDR1 and CDR2 (germline): SGHTA, FQGNSA. The CDR3 covers 12 residues. As handled by the study authors: How many nucleated cells were present was estimated from reference gene primer amplification. Generated by immunoSEQ multiplex PCR, the TCRdb table keeps only in-frame clones and is missing some. From that table come the V and J calls and clone size; the DNA was used to work out D and trimming. In the table there are fewer than 300,000 clones, 90% to 95% of which are singletons.

What was sequenced was peripheral blood. The chain couples TRBV7-2 to TRBJ1-4; the D is unclear. The sequence was obtained from a woman aged 30 to 39 with COVID-19, enrolled during active disease. The CDR3 loop is CASSRANEKLFF. For the CDR3, the DNA is TGTGCCAGCAGCCGGGCTAATGAAAAACTGTTTTTT.